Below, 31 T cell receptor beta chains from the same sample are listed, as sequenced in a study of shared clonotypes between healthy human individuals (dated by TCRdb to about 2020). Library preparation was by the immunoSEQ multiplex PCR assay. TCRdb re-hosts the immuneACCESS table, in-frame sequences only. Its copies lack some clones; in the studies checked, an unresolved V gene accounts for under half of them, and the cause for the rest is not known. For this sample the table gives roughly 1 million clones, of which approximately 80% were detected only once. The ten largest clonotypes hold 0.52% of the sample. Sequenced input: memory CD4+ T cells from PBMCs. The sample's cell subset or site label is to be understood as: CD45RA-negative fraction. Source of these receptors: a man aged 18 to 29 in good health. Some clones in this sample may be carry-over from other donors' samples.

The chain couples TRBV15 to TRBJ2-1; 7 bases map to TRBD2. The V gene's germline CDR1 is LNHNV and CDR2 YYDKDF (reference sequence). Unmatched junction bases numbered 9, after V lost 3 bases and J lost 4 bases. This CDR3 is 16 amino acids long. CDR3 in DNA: TGTGCCACCAGCAGGGCCGGGAGCGGGGTATACAATGAGCAGTTCTTC. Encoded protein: CATSRAGSGVYNEQFF.

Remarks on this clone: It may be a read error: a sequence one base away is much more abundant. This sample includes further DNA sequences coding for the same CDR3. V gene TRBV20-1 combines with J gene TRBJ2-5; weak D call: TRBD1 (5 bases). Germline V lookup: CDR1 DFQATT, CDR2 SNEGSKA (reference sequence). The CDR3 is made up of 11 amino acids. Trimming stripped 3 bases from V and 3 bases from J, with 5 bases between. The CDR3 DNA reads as TGCAGTGCTAGCAGGGAAGAGACCCAGTACTTC. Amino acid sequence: CSASREETQYF.

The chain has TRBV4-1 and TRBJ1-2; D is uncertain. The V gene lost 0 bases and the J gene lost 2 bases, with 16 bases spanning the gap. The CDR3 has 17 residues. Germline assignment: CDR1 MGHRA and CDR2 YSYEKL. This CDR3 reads CASSQDIGSGSNYGYTF. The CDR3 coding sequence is TGCGCCAGCAGCCAAGACATCGGCAGCGGGTCAAACTATGGCTACACCTTC.

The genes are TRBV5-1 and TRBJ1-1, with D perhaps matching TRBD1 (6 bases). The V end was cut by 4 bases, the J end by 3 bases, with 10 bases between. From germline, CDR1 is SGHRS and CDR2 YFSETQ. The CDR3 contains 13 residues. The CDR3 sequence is CASSVSGDTEAFF. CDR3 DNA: TGCGCCAGCAGCGTGTCAGGGGACACTGAAGCTTTCTTT.

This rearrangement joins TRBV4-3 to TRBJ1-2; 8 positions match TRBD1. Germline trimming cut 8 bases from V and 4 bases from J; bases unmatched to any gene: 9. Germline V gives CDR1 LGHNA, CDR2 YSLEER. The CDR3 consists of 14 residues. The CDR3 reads CASGITGTGYGYTF. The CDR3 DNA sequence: TGCGCCAGCGGAATTACCGGGACAGGCTATGGCTACACCTTC.

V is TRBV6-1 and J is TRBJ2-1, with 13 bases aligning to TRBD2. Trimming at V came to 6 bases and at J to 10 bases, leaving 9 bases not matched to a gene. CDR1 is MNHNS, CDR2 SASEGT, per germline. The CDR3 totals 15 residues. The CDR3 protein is CASRGGLAGAYEQFF. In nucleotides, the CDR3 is TGTGCCAGCAGGGGAGGACTAGCGGGAGCTTACGAGCAGTTCTTC.

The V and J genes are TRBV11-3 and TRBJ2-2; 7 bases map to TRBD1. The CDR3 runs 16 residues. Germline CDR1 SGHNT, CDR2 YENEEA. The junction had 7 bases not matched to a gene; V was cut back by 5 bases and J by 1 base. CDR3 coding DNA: TGTGCCAGCAGCGGGAACAGGGGATTGAACACCGGGGAGCTGTTTTTT. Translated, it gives CASSGNRGLNTGELFF. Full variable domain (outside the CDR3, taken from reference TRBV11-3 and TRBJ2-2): EAGVVQSPRYKIIEKKQPVAFWCNPISGHNTLYWYLQNLGQGPELLIRYENEEAVDDSQLPKDRFSAERLKGVDSTLKIQPAELGDSAVYLCASSGNRGLNTGELFFGEGSRLTVL.

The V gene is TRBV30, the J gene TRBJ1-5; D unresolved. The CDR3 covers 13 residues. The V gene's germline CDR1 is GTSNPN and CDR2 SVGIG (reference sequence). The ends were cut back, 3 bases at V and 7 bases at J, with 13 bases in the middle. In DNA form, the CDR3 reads TGTGCCTGGAGCCCCGGAAATGTACAGCCCCAGCATTTT. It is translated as CAWSPGNVQPQHF.

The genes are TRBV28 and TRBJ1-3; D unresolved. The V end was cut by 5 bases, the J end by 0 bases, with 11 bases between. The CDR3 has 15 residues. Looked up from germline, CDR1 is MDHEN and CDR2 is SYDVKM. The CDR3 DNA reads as TGTGCCAGCAGTGCCCTGGATTTCTCTGGAAACACCATATATTTT. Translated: CASSALDFSGNTIYF.

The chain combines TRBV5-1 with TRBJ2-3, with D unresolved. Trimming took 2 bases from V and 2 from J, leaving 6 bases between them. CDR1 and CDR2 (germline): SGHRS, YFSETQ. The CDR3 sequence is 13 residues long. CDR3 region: CASSFYTTDTQYF. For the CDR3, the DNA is TGCGCCAGCAGCTTCTACACCACAGATACGCAGTATTTT.

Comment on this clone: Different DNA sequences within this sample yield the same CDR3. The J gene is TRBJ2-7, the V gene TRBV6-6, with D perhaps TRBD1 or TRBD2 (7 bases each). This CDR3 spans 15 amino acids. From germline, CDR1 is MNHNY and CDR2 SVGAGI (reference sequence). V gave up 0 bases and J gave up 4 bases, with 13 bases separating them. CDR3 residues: CASSYSPQGGYEQYF. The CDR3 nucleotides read TGTGCCAGCAGTTACTCGCCCCAGGGGGGGTACGAGCAGTACTTC.

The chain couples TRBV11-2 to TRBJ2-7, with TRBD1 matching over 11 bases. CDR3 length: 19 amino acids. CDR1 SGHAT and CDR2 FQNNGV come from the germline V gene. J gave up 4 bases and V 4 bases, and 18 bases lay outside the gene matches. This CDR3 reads CASSSLRTGGDSGLYEQYF. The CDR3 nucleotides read TGTGCCAGCAGCTCACTCCGGACAGGGGGCGATAGCGGTCTTTACGAGCAGTACTTC.

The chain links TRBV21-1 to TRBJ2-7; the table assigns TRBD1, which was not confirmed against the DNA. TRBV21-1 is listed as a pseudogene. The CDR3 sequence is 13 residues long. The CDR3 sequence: CASSARHHYEQYF. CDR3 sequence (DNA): TGTGCCAGCAGCGCCCGACATCACTACGAGCAGTACTTC.

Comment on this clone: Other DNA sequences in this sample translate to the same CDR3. The CDR3 loop is CASSPGRETQYF. CDR3 DNA sequence: TGTGCCAGCTCCCCAGGGAGAGAGACCCAGTACTTC. The chain carries TRBV18 and TRBJ2-5; D possibly uses TRBD1 or TRBD2 (5 bases each). The germline V and J ends were trimmed by 6 bases and 4 bases, with 9 bases remaining between them. Per germline, CDR1 KGHSH and CDR2 LQKENI. This CDR3 spans 12 amino acids.

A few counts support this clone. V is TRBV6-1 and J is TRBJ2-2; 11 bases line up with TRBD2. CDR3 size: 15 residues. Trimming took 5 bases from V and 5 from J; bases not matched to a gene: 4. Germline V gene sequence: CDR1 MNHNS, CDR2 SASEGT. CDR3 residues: CASSSGTSGTGELFF. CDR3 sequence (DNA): TGTGCCAGCAGTTCCGGGACTAGCGGAACCGGGGAGCTGTTTTTT.

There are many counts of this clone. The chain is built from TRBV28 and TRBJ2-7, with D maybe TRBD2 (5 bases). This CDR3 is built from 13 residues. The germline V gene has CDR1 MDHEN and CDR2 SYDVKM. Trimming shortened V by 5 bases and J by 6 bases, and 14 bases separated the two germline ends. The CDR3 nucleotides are TGTGCCAGCAGTGCCGGAGGTCCTTCCGAGCAGTACTTC. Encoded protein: CASSAGGPSEQYF.

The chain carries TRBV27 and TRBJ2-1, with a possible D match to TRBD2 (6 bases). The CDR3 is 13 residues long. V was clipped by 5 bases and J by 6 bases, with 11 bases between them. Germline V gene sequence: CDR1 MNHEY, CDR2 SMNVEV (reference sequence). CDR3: CASSPRLVNEQFF. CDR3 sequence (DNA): TGTGCCAGCAGTCCCCGACTAGTCAATGAGCAGTTCTTC.

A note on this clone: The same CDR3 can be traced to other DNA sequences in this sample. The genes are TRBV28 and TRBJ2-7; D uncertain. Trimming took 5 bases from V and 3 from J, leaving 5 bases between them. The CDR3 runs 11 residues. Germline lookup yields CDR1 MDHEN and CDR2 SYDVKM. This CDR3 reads CASSRNYEQYF. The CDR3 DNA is TGTGCCAGCAGTAGGAACTACGAGCAGTACTTC.

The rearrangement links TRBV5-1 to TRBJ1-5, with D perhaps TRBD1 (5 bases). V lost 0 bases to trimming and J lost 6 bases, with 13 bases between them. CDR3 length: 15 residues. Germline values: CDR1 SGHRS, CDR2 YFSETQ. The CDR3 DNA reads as TGCGCCAGCAGCTTGGAATTGGGCGGGGGTCAGCCCCAGCATTTT. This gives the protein CASSLELGGGQPQHF.

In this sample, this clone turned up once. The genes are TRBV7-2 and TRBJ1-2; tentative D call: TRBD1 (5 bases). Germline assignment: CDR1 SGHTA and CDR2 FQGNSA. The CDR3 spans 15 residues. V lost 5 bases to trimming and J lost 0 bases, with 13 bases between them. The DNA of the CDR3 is TGTGCCAGCAGCCAAGACAGATCCTCTAACTATGGCTACACCTTC. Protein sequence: CASSQDRSSNYGYTF.

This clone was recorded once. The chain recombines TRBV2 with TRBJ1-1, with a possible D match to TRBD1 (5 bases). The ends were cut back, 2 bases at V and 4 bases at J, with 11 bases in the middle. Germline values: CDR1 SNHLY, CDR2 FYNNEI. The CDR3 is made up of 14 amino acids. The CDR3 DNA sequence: TGTGCCAGCAGTGAAATCGGCAGGGCCACTGAAGCTTTCTTT. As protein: CASSEIGRATEAFF.

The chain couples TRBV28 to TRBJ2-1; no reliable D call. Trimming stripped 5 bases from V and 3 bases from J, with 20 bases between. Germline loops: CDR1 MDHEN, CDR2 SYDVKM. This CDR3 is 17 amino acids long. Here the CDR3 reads CASSPRVGSLIYNEQFF. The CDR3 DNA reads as TGTGCCAGCAGTCCCCGCGTAGGAAGCCTCATCTACAATGAGCAGTTCTTC.

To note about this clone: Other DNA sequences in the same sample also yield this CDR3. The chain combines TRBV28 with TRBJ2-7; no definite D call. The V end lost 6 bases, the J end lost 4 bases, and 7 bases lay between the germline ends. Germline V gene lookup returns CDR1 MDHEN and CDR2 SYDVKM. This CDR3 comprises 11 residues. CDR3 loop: CASSFTYEQYF. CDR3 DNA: TGTGCCAGCAGCTTTACATACGAGCAGTACTTC.

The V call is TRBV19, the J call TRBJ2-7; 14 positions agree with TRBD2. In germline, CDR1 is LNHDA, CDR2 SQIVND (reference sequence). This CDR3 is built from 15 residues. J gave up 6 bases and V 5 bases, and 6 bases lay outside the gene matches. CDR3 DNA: TGTGCCAGTAGTTCCCCGGGACTAGCGGGAGCCGAGCAGTACTTC. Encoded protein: CASSSPGLAGAEQYF.

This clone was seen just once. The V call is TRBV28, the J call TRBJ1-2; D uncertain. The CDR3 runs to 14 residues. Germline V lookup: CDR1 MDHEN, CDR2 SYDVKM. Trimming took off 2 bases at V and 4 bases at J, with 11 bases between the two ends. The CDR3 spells CASSLQRVAYGYTF. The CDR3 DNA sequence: TGTGCCAGCAGTTTACAAAGGGTGGCCTATGGCTACACCTTC.

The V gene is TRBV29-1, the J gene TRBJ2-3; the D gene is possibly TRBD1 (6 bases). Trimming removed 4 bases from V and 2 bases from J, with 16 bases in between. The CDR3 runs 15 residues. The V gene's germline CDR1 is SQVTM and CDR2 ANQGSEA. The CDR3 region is CSVGGTRTFTDTQYF. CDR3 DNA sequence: TGCAGCGTTGGGGGGACACGGACGTTCACAGATACGCAGTATTTT.

The CDR3 nucleotides read TGTGCCAGCAGGTGGGGCGGACAGTCGGGCGAGCAGTACTTC. Translated: CASRWGGQSGEQYF. This chain connects TRBV6-5 to TRBJ2-7; D may be TRBD1 (6 bases). The CDR3 totals 14 residues. Germline V gene lookup returns CDR1 MNHEY and CDR2 SVGAGI. Trimming shortened V by 6 bases and J by 6 bases, and 18 bases separated the two germline ends.

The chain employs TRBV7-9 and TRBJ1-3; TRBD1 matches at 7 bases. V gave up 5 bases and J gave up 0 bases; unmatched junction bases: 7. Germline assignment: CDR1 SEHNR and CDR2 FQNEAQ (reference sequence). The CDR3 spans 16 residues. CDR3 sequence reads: CASSPRGTVSGNTIYF. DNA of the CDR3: TGTGCCAGCAGCCCCCGTGGGACAGTCTCTGGAAACACCATATATTTT.

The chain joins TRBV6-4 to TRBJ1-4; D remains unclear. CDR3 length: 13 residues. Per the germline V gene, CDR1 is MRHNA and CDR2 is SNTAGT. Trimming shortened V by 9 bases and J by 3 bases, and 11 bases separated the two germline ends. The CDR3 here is CARTGGANEKLFF. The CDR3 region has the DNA TGTGCCAGGACTGGCGGAGCTAATGAAAAACTGTTTTTT.

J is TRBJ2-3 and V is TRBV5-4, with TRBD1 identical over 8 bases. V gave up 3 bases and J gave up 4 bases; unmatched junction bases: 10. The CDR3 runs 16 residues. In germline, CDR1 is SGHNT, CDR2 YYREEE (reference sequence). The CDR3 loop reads CASSSPDRGSADTQYF. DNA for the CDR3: TGTGCCAGCAGCTCCCCCGACAGGGGTAGCGCAGATACGCAGTATTTT.

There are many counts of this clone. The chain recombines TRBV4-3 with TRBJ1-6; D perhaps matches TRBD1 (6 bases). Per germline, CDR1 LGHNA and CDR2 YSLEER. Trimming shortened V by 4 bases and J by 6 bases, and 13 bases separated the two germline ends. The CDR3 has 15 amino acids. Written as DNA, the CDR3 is TGCGCCAGCAGCCCGATGGGGACACCTAATTCACCCCTCCACTTT. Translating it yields CASSPMGTPNSPLHF.